Listed below are T cell receptor beta chains from one sample, sequenced in a study of Graves' ophthalmopathy and Graves' hyperthyroidism. TCRdb recomputed calls from the multiplex PCR reads with MiXCR, one row per CDR3 protein. The sample shows almost 750,000 distinct CDR3 sequences, approximately 40% of them seen only once. What was sequenced was peripheral blood. These receptors originate from an adult man with Graves' ophthalmopathy. Each CDR3 is given with its conserved first and last residue. The D gene is left open where the match is weak. Clone size is shown for a subset of rows, as once, few, many or a class of expanded clone.

j_call,d_call,cdr3_length,v_call,clone_size,cdr3_nt,cdr3_aa
TRBJ1-6,NA,16,TRBV4-1,few,TGCGCCAGCAGCCAAGATCGGGGAGTACCCAATTCACCCCTCCACTTT,CASSQDRGVPNSPLHF
TRBJ1-6,NA,15,TRBV20-1,NA,TGCAGTGCTAGATCAGAGGGGCAATATAATTCACCCCTCCACTTT,CSARSEGQYNSPLHF
TRBJ1-3,NA,15,TRBV15,few,TGTGCCACCAGCAGAGGGACAGCCGCCTCCGGGACCATATATTTT,CATSRGTAASGTIYF
TRBJ1-1,TRBD1,14,TRBV10-3,NA,TGTGCCAGCAGGAAGACAGGGTTAAACACTGAAGCTTTCTTT,CASRKTGLNTEAFF
TRBJ1-1,NA,14,TRBV12-3/TRBV12-4,NA,TGTGCCAGCAGTTTACACGGTATGAACACTGAAGCTTTCTTT,CASSLHGMNTEAFF
TRBJ1-2,NA,11,TRBV10-3,many,TGTGCCATCTTTGGGGGGCTTGGCTACACCTTC,CAIFGGLGYTF
TRBJ1-5,TRBD1,16,TRBV24-1,NA,TGTGCCACCAGTGACCCAGGGACAGGGTACAATCAGGTCCAGCATTTT,CATSDPGTGYNQVQHF
TRBJ2-7,TRBD2,15,TRBV7-9,once,TGTGCCAGCAGCCGGGAGGGATTGGGGTACTACGAGCAGTACTTC,CASSREGLGYYEQYF
TRBJ1-1,TRBD1,15,TRBV10-3,NA,TGTGCCAGCAGTCCTACTCACACAGGGGCGTTTGAAGCTTTCTTT,CASSPTHTGAFEAFF
TRBJ1-6,NA,16,TRBV7-9,many,TGTGCCAGCAGCTTGTTCACCAGGGATCCGACTTCACCCCTCCACTTT,CASSLFTRDPTSPLHF
TRBJ2-5,NA,15,TRBV20-1,many,TGCAGTGCCAGCCTTAACCGGGGCCTGCGGGAGACCCAGTACTTC,CSASLNRGLRETQYF
TRBJ1-2,NA,14,TRBV15,many,TGTGCCACCAGCAGAGCGCGGACAGCCTATGGCTACACCTTC,CATSRARTAYGYTF
TRBJ1-4,NA,13,TRBV25-1,NA,TGTGCCAGCAGCTCCAGTCCGGGTGAAAAACTGTTTTTT,CASSSSPGEKLFF
TRBJ1-6,NA,14,TRBV7-9,many,TGTGCCAGCAGCTTAGCGCTAAGGGGTTCACCCCTCCACTTT,CASSLALRGSPLHF
TRBJ1-2,TRBD1,15,TRBV10-3,NA,TGTGCCATCAACACCGGGACAGCGGGTCGTGATGGCTACACCTTC,CAINTGTAGRDGYTF
TRBJ2-5,NA,10,TRBV7-9,many,TGTGCCAGCAGCCCCAAGACCCAGTACTTC,CASSPKTQYF
TRBJ2-7,NA,15,TRBV6-5,many,TGTGCCAGCAGTGAACCAGGACGGCGGAGAAACGAGCAGTACTTC,CASSEPGRRRNEQYF
TRBJ1-1,NA,11,TRBV6-6,few,TGTGCCAGCAGTTACGGCAGGGCGGGTTTCTTT,CASSYGRAGFF
TRBJ2-7,TRBD2,14,TRBV20-1,NA,TGCAGTGCTAGAGATGGGAAGCGGGACTACGAGCAGTACTTC,CSARDGKRDYEQYF
TRBJ1-1,TRBD1,12,TRBV29-1,NA,TGCAGCGCGGGACAGTGGAACACTGAAGCTTTCTTT,CSAGQWNTEAFF
TRBJ1-3,TRBD1,15,TRBV9,few,TGTGCCAGCAGCTATGACAGGGAAGCTGGAAACACCATATATTTT,CASSYDREAGNTIYF
TRBJ2-5,NA,15,TRBV7-2,NA,TGTGCCAGCAGCTTTCCCCGGATGGGGGGAGAGACCCAGTACTTC,CASSFPRMGGETQYF
TRBJ1-4,NA,16,TRBV10-3,NA,TGTGCCAGCAGTTACATACCGGGACACACTAATGAAAAACTGTTTTTT,CASSYIPGHTNEKLFF
TRBJ1-1,TRBD1,14,TRBV7-9,NA,TGTGCCAGCAAGGCGGAACTACAGGGGGCTGAAGCTTTCTTT,CASKAELQGAEAFF
TRBJ2-7,NA,13,TRBV2,NA,TGTGCCAGCAGTACCAGGGGGGTCTACGAGCAGTACTTC,CASSTRGVYEQYF
TRBJ2-5,NA,14,TRBV7-2,NA,TGTGCCAGCAGCTTAGGGAGGGCTGGGGAGACCCAGTACTTC,CASSLGRAGETQYF
TRBJ2-7,TRBD1,12,TRBV7-9,many,TGTGCCAGCAGCCAACAGGGGCCCGAGCAGTACTTC,CASSQQGPEQYF
TRBJ1-2,NA,12,TRBV10-3,many,TGTGCCATCAGTGACAATAACTATGGCTACACCTTC,CAISDNNYGYTF
TRBJ1-2,NA,14,TRBV9,many,TGTGCCAGCAGCGGCCTGGACAGAAGATATGGCTACACCTTC,CASSGLDRRYGYTF
TRBJ2-7,TRBD1,13,TRBV20-1,NA,TGCAGTGCGGTACAGGGGGATTACTACGAGCAGTACTTC,CSAVQGDYYEQYF
TRBJ2-2,NA,14,TRBV9,NA,TGTGCCAGCAACCGCGTAGGAGGGGCCGGGGAGCTGTTTTTT,CASNRVGGAGELFF
TRBJ2-5,TRBD2,16,TRBV7-3,few,TGTGCCAGCAGCTTTTCTAGCGGGGGGGCCTGGGAGACCCAGTACTTC,CASSFSSGGAWETQYF
TRBJ1-1,NA,10,TRBV29-1,many,TGCAGCGTTAAAAGGCAGGAAGCTTTCTTT,CSVKRQEAFF
TRBJ2-7,TRBD1,11,TRBV29-1,many,TGCAGCGTGGACAGGGGCTACGAGCAGTACTTC,CSVDRGYEQYF
TRBJ1-5,TRBD1,15,TRBV7-8,many,TGTGCCAGCACCTTGGGACAGGGTATGAATCAGCCCCAGCATTTT,CASTLGQGMNQPQHF
TRBJ2-6,NA,15,TRBV7-9,NA,TGTGCCAGCAGCGCGCAGAACTCCGGGGGCAACGTCCTGACTTTC,CASSAQNSGGNVLTF
TRBJ1-2,TRBD1,13,TRBV25-1,NA,TGTGCCAGCGGACCGGGACAGGGGGGTGGCTACACCTTC,CASGPGQGGGYTF
TRBJ2-7,TRBD2,17,TRBV24-1,few,TGTGCCACCAGTGAAATGGGCATAGCGGGAGTTTGCCACGAGCAGTACTTC,CATSEMGIAGVCHEQYF
TRBJ1-4,NA,15,TRBV6-1,NA,TGTGCCAGCAGTGAATCAACAGGGACGACTGAAAAACTGTTTTTT,CASSESTGTTEKLFF
TRBJ1-2,TRBD1,15,TRBV7-8,once,TGCGCCAGCAGCCAGGGGGACAGGGGGCGCGGTGGCTACACCTTC,CASSQGDRGRGGYTF
TRBJ1-1,NA,15,TRBV7-6,once,TGTGCCAGCAGCTTAGGACAGTCCATGAGCGCTGAAGCTTTCTTT,CASSLGQSMSAEAFF
TRBJ1-3,TRBD1,14,TRBV15,NA,TGTGCCACCAGCAGCAGGGGGTCCGGGAACATCATATATTTT,CATSSRGSGNIIYF
TRBJ1-1,NA,15,TRBV7-3,NA,TGTGCCAGCAGCGTCTCCGGAAGGGGGGACACTGAAGCTTTCTTT,CASSVSGRGDTEAFF
TRBJ2-1,NA,12,TRBV29-1,few,TGCAGTACCTCCGGGACAAAATATGAGCAGTTCTTC,CSTSGTKYEQFF
TRBJ2-7,TRBD2,17,TRBV2,few,TGTGCCAGCTCGACACAGGGGCCTGGACTAGCGGGAGACGAGCAGTACTTC,CASSTQGPGLAGDEQYF
TRBJ1-1,NA,14,TRBV14,NA,TGTGCCAGCAGCCAGACGCAGGGCTTCGGTGAAGCTTTCTTT,CASSQTQGFGEAFF
TRBJ2-5,NA,15,TRBV25-1,NA,TGTGCCAGCAGCCTATCCACTGGGGCGGGAGAGACCCAGTACTTC,CASSLSTGAGETQYF
TRBJ2-7,NA,14,TRBV14,many,TGTGCCAGCAGCCAAAGGACCAGGGCCGCCGAGCAGTACTTC,CASSQRTRAAEQYF
TRBJ1-3,TRBD1,13,TRBV5-8,NA,TGTGCCAGCACCGGGACAGACGGAAACACCATATATTTT,CASTGTDGNTIYF
TRBJ1-2,NA,15,TRBV20-1,many,TGCAGTGCTAGAGATTTGACAGTCCTACCCTATGGCTACACCTTC,CSARDLTVLPYGYTF
TRBJ2-7,NA,12,TRBV7-9,many,TGTGCCAGCGGGGAGTTATTCTACGAGCAGTACTTC,CASGELFYEQYF